Each of the 31 T cell receptor beta chains below was sequenced from the same sample in a study of cytomegalovirus exposure and HLA in healthy donors. It was with 60 Vbeta and 13 Jbeta primers that the PCR ran. Assay: immunoSEQ multiplex PCR; the TCRdb copy retains only in-frame clones and omits some. The profile shows about 190,000 clones, 81% of them singletons. Sample: PBMCs. These receptors came from a man aged 18 to 29 in good health and CMV-seronegative.

The CDR3 is CASSFPRGAPNTGELFF. The CDR3, as DNA: TGCGCCAGCAGCTTTCCCCGGGGGGCCCCAAACACCGGGGAGCTGTTTTTT. The chain links TRBV5-1 to TRBJ2-2; TRBD2 might be the D (7 bases). Deletions cut 2 bases from V and 2 bases from J, with 16 bases between. Germline V gives CDR1 SGHRS, CDR2 YFSETQ. This CDR3 region has 17 residues.

This clone was observed a few times. V and J are TRBV4-3 and TRBJ1-2, with D tentatively TRBD1 (6 bases). This CDR3 is built from 16 residues. V was clipped by 0 bases and J by 7 bases, with 18 bases between them. CDR1 LGHNA and CDR2 YSLEER come from the germline V gene. The CDR3 nucleotides read TGCGCCAGCAGCCAAGAAAGAGCTTTCGGGGGGCTTGGCTACACCTTC. Residues: CASSQERAFGGLGYTF.

This clone has a handful of counts. This rearrangement joins TRBV19 to TRBJ1-1; D call uncertain. The CDR3 extends over 12 amino acids. The V end was cut by 8 bases, the J end by 0 bases, with 7 bases between. Germline values: CDR1 LNHDA, CDR2 SQIVND (reference sequence). As DNA, the CDR3 is TGTGCCAGTGTCGGTTTGAACACTGAAGCTTTCTTT. Amino acids: CASVGLNTEAFF. Full variable domain (missing parts from reference TRBV19 and TRBJ1-1): DGGITQSPKYLFRKEGQNVTLSCEQNLNHDAMYWYRQDPGQGLRLIYYSQIVNDFQKGDIAEGYSVSREKKESFPLTVTSAQKNPTAFYLCASVGLNTEAFFGQGTRLTVV.

The sample holds a few counts of this clone. The chain carries TRBV5-5 and TRBJ2-1; TRBD2 aligns across 10 bases. CDR3 length equals 15 residues. Germline assignment: CDR1 SGHKS and CDR2 YYEKEE (reference sequence). V trimming: 1 base; J trimming: 4 bases; junction bases outside the gene matches: 2. CDR3 loop: CASSLQAGGYNEQFF. The CDR3 bases are TGTGCCAGCAGCTTGCAAGCGGGGGGGTACAATGAGCAGTTCTTC.

The gene calls are TRBV4-3 and TRBJ2-7; TRBD2 aligns across 9 bases. Germline loops: CDR1 LGHNA, CDR2 YSLEER. V lost 0 bases, J lost 6 bases, and 9 bases stayed unmatched. The CDR3 extends over 16 amino acids. The CDR3 reads CASSQDQIAGVAEQYF. The CDR3 DNA sequence: TGCGCCAGCAGCCAAGATCAGATAGCGGGAGTTGCCGAGCAGTACTTC.

J is TRBJ1-1 and V is TRBV7-2; 7 bases map to TRBD1. The CDR3 covers 15 residues. Germline CDR1 reads SGHTA; CDR2 reads FQGNSA. Losses at the gene ends were 0 bases for V and 0 bases for J; bases not matched to a gene: 1. The CDR3 DNA follows: TGTGCCAGCAGCTTAGCGGACAGGATGAACACTGAAGCTTTCTTT. It encodes CASSLADRMNTEAFF.

For the CDR3, the DNA is TGCGCCAGCAGCCGGGGACAGTTCACAGATACGCAGTATTTT. The encoded protein is CASSRGQFTDTQYF. The V call is TRBV4-3, the J call TRBJ2-3; 7 bases match TRBD1. The CDR3 is 14 amino acids. Germline V gene sequence: CDR1 LGHNA, CDR2 YSLEER. The V gene end was trimmed by 4 bases and the J gene end by 2 bases; junction bases not matched to a gene: 3.

The gene calls are TRBV9 and TRBJ2-3; TRBD2 aligns across 15 bases. Unmatched junction bases numbered 14, after V lost 4 bases and J lost 5 bases. Per germline, CDR1 SGDLS and CDR2 YYNGEE. The length of the CDR3 is 19 residues. The DNA for the CDR3 is TGTGCCAGCAGCCCAGAGGTGGGACTAGCGGGGGGCCGGATAGATACGCAGTATTTT. Translated, it gives CASSPEVGLAGGRIDTQYF.

This sequence joins TRBV7-6 and TRBJ1-5, with D tentatively TRBD1 (5 bases). CDR3 size: 15 residues. Germline V gene lookup returns CDR1 SGHVS and CDR2 FNYEAQ. The V end lost 1 base, the J end lost 0 bases, and 7 bases lay between the germline ends. CDR3 DNA sequence: TGTGCCAGCAGCTTAGGCGGGGCTAGCAATCAGCCCCAGCATTTT. It yields the protein CASSLGGASNQPQHF.

Notes on this clone: One end of the junction is discordant with germline, which a read error may explain. The chain has TRBV13 and TRBJ2-3, with D possibly matching TRBD1 (5 bases). There are 12 residues in the CDR3. Germline V gene sequence: CDR1 PRHDT, CDR2 FYEKMQ (reference sequence). CDR3 sequence: CASSLDSDNCSF. Here the CDR3 DNA reads TGTGCCAGCAGCTTAGATTCGGACAACTGCTCTTTT.

V is TRBV19 and J is TRBJ1-2; TRBD1 matches at 10 bases. The CDR3 length is 17 residues. The J segment lost 1 base and the V segment lost 3 bases, leaving 8 bases of the junction unmatched. Germline CDR1 reads LNHDA; CDR2 reads SQIVND (reference sequence). The CDR3 DNA is TGTGCCAGTAGTATGGGACAGGGGAGGATTGGTAACTATGGCTACACCTTC. Translated, it gives CASSMGQGRIGNYGYTF.

This chain connects TRBV5-6 to TRBJ1-2; perhaps TRBD1 as D (5 bases). The CDR3 is 13 residues long. The V gene lost 1 base and the J gene lost 5 bases, with 9 bases spanning the gap. CDR1 is SGHDT, CDR2 YYEEEE, per germline. The CDR3 sequence: CASSLRGRYGYTF. The CDR3 DNA sequence: TGTGCCAGCAGCTTGAGGGGCCGTTATGGCTACACCTTC.

V usage is TRBV7-2 and J usage is TRBJ2-5, with a weak D call TRBD2 (6 bases). Trimming took off 3 bases at V and 4 bases at J, with 12 bases between the two ends. This CDR3 comprises 14 residues. In germline, CDR1 is SGHTA, CDR2 FQGNSA. CDR3 coding DNA: TGTGCCAGCAGCTTCTCGGGAGTGGTAGAGACCCAGTACTTC. This translates into CASSFSGVVETQYF. Drawing the rest from reference TRBV7-2 and TRBJ2-5, the complete variable domain is GAGVSQSPSNKVTEKGKDVELRCDPISGHTALYWYRQSLGQGLEFLIYFQGNSAPDKSGLPSDRFSAERTGGSVSTLTIQRTQQEDSAVYLCASSFSGVVETQYFGPGTRLLVL.

This rearrangement joins TRBV5-4 to TRBJ1-3; D uncertain. The germline V and J ends were trimmed by 0 bases and 5 bases, with 12 bases remaining between them. The germline V gene has CDR1 SGHNT and CDR2 YYREEE (reference sequence). The CDR3 runs to 15 residues. CDR3 residues: CASSLDSQQRNTIYF. The CDR3 bases are TGTGCCAGCAGCTTGGACAGCCAACAACGAAACACCATATATTTT.

The rearrangement joins TRBV5-1 to TRBJ2-7, with TRBD2 identical over 7 bases. CDR1 is SGHRS and CDR2 is YFSETQ in the germline V gene. The V gene end was trimmed by 3 bases and the J gene end by 2 bases; junction bases not matched to a gene: 11. This CDR3 is built from 16 residues. CDR3 coding DNA: TGCGCCAGCAGCTCTATAGCGGGCGGACACCCCTACGAGCAGTACTTC. As protein: CASSSIAGGHPYEQYF.

This clone was observed a few times. Its ends do not fully match the called genes, so a read error is possible. The rearrangement joins TRBV7-9 to TRBJ2-1; TRBD2 matches at 7 bases. This CDR3 region has 13 residues. In germline, CDR1 is SEHNR, CDR2 FQNEAQ (reference sequence). The CDR3 coding sequence is TGTTCCAGCAGCCCGGGGACTATCAATGAGCAGTTCTTC. This encodes CSSSPGTINEQFF. The variable domain in full, with the rest retrieved from reference TRBV7-9 and TRBJ2-1, is DTGVSQNPRHKITKRGQNVTFRCDPISEHNRLYWYRQTLGQGPEFLTYFQNEAQLEKSRLLSDRFSAERPKGSFSTLEIQRTEQGDSAMYLCSSSPGTINEQFFGPGTRLTVL.

The rearrangement uses TRBV27 and TRBJ2-5, with D tentatively TRBD2 (6 bases). The end of the DNA fits TRBJ2-7 better, so the J call may be wrong. Germline assignment: CDR1 MNHEY and CDR2 SMNVEV (reference sequence). This CDR3 is 16 amino acids long. The CDR3 bases are TGTGCCAGCAGTTTCAGGGAGCGAGCGGGTTTCCACGAGCAGTACTTC. Protein product: CASSFRERAGFHEQYF.

The chain employs TRBV15 and TRBJ2-3; D is possibly TRBD2 (6 bases). This CDR3 is built from 18 residues. The germline V gene encodes CDR1 LNHNV and CDR2 YYDKDF (reference sequence). Trimming shortened V by 0 bases and J by 0 bases, and 16 bases separated the two germline ends. The DNA of the CDR3 is TGTGCCACCAGCAGAGATTCCGGAGGAGGGACTAGCACAGATACGCAGTATTTT. It specifies CATSRDSGGGTSTDTQYF.

This clone was seen once. The J gene is TRBJ1-4, the V gene TRBV13; 9 positions agree with TRBD1. There are 16 residues in the CDR3. Trimming at V came to 0 bases and at J to 4 bases, leaving 3 bases not matched to a gene. The V gene's germline CDR1 is PRHDT and CDR2 FYEKMQ (reference sequence). The CDR3 spells CASSLGGQGFNEKLFF. As DNA, the CDR3 is TGTGCCAGCAGCTTAGGGGGACAGGGTTTTAATGAAAAACTGTTTTTT.

The rearrangement links TRBV13 to TRBJ2-5; D may be TRBD2 (5 bases). Near its end, the DNA agrees better with TRBJ2-7, so the J call may be wrong. Germline lookup yields CDR1 PRHDT and CDR2 FYEKMQ (reference sequence). CDR3 size: 15 residues. Here the CDR3 reads CASSFAKRHSYEQYF. CDR3 DNA: TGTGCCAGCAGCTTTGCCAAGCGGCACTCCTACGAGCAGTACTTC.

The gene calls are TRBV9 and TRBJ1-3; 7 bases agree with TRBD1. Germline V gives CDR1 SGDLS, CDR2 YYNGEE. The CDR3 is 15 residues long. The V gene end was trimmed by 4 bases and the J gene end by 3 bases; junction bases not matched to a gene: 7. The chain's CDR3 is CASSPGTAVGNTIYF. Written as DNA, the CDR3 is TGTGCCAGCAGCCCCGGGACAGCAGTTGGAAACACCATATATTTT.

This rearrangement joins TRBV6-1 to TRBJ1-5; 8 positions match TRBD1. The junction had 3 bases not matched to a gene; V was cut back by 6 bases and J by 2 bases. Germline CDR1 reads MNHNS; CDR2 reads SASEGT. CDR3 size: 14 residues. CDR3: CASSPGGRNQPQHF. The CDR3 nucleotides read TGTGCCAGCAGCCCAGGGGGCCGCAATCAGCCCCAGCATTTT.

This clone was seen a single time. V and J are TRBV6-1 and TRBJ2-2, with TRBD1 matching over 9 bases. Germline V lookup: CDR1 MNHNS, CDR2 SASEGT. This CDR3 region has 14 residues. J gave up 1 base and V 8 bases, and 2 bases lay outside the gene matches. CDR3 in DNA: TGTGCCAGCCGGGACAGGGTGAACACCGGGGAGCTGTTTTTT. The encoded protein is CASRDRVNTGELFF.

This clone was seen a handful of times. This chain uses TRBV13 with TRBJ1-6; D gene unclear. Germline CDR1 PRHDT, CDR2 FYEKMQ (reference sequence). Deletions cut 5 bases from V and 8 bases from J, with 10 bases between. This CDR3 comprises 13 residues. CDR3 in amino acids: CASSPARYSPLHF. For the CDR3, the DNA is TGTGCCAGCAGCCCTGCCAGATATTCACCCCTCCACTTT.

The CDR3 nucleotides read TGTGCCAGCAGCTGGGCGGGGAGGGCCGGTCGGGCAGATACGCAGTATTTT. Encoded protein: CASSWAGRAGRADTQYF. The V gene is TRBV27, the J gene TRBJ2-3; 7 bases agree with TRBD2. This CDR3 contains 17 residues. CDR1 is MNHEY and CDR2 is SMNVEV in the germline V gene (reference sequence). Losses at the gene ends were 6 bases for V and 4 bases for J; bases not matched to a gene: 16.

CDR3 bases: TGTGCCAGCAGCGTAGCCAATCCCGGGACTCAAATTGGGTACAATGAGCAGTTCTTC. It is translated as CASSVANPGTQIGYNEQFF. The chain recombines TRBV9 with TRBJ2-1; possibly TRBD2 for D (6 bases). CDR1 is SGDLS, CDR2 YYNGEE, per germline. The CDR3 is 19 residues long. V lost 0 bases and J lost 4, with 23 bases in between.

The J gene is TRBJ1-6, the V gene TRBV10-3, with D unclear. The CDR3 spans 15 residues. The V gene lost 0 bases and the J gene lost 3 bases, with 6 bases spanning the gap. Germline V gene data show CDR1 as ENHRY and CDR2 as SYGVKD. The CDR3 spells CAISESYSYNSPLHF. The CDR3 DNA is TGTGCCATCAGTGAGTCATACAGCTATAATTCACCCCTCCACTTT.

V and J are TRBV7-2 and TRBJ2-2, with TRBD1 matching 7 bases. The CDR3 is 15 amino acids. J was trimmed by 0 bases and V by 3 bases; bases with no gene match: 1. Looked up from germline, CDR1 is SGHTA and CDR2 is FQGNSA. This CDR3 is CASSLDRPNTGELFF. In DNA, the CDR3 is TGTGCCAGCAGCTTGGACAGGCCGAACACCGGGGAGCTGTTTTTT.

The CDR3 loop is CASSSLMEPYNEQFF. DNA of the CDR3: TGTGCCAGCAGCTCTCTTATGGAGCCCTACAATGAGCAGTTCTTC. The chain uses TRBV7-6 and TRBJ2-1; D is undetermined. Germline V gives CDR1 SGHVS, CDR2 FNYEAQ. V lost 4 bases, J lost 2 bases, and 12 bases lay in between. This CDR3 is built from 15 residues. Full variable domain (rest looked up from reference TRBV7-6 and TRBJ2-1): GAGVSQSPRYKVTKRGQDVALRCDPISGHVSLYWYRQALGQGPEFLTYFNYEAQQDKSGLPNDRFSAERPEGSISTLTIQRTEQRDSAMYRCASSSLMEPYNEQFFGPGTRLTVL.

The chain uses TRBV7-2 and TRBJ2-5; 11 positions match TRBD2. Germline V gene data show CDR1 as SGHTA and CDR2 as FQGNSA. With V trimmed by 2 bases and J by 5 bases, 7 bases remained unmatched. The CDR3 consists of 16 residues. The DNA of the CDR3 is TGTGCCAGCAGCTTAAATCTAGCGGGAGGTTGGGAGACCCAGTACTTC. This codes for CASSLNLAGGWETQYF. The full variable domain, rest sourced from reference TRBV7-2 and TRBJ2-5, is GAGVSQSPSNKVTEKGKDVELRCDPISGHTALYWYRQSLGQGLEFLIYFQGNSAPDKSGLPSDRFSAERTGGSVSTLTIQRTQQEDSAVYLCASSLNLAGGWETQYFGPGTRLLVL.

The CDR3 spells CASSLLAGHSYNEQFF. CDR3 nucleotide sequence: TGCGCCAGCAGCTTGTTGGCGGGTCACTCCTACAATGAGCAGTTCTTC. This sequence joins TRBV5-1 and TRBJ2-1; D is possibly TRBD2 (5 bases). V lost 1 base, J lost 0 bases, and 11 bases lay in between. The CDR3 sequence is 16 residues long. In germline, CDR1 is SGHRS, CDR2 YFSETQ.